One and the same sample provided the 15 T cell receptor beta chains below, sequenced in a study of blood T cells in healthy people across ages. PCR was performed a second time for about 7 to 11 cycles using a sample-barcoded 5' primer and a J-beta primer mix. From the 5' RACE reads, TCRdb called clonotypes with MiXCR, one entry per CDR3 protein. The table has about 670,000 distinct CDR3 sequences, over 40% seen once. The specimen was blood. All receptors derive from a woman aged 80 or over in good health.

The chain employs TRBV4-1 and TRBJ2-3; TRBD2 agrees at 10 bases. Germline V gene sequence: CDR1 MGHRA, CDR2 YSYEKL. The length of the CDR3 is 17 residues. Trimming took 0 bases from V and 6 from J; bases not matched to a gene: 9. CDR3 in amino acids: CASSQEGQRGGGDTQYF. The CDR3 coding sequence is TGCGCCAGCAGCCAAGAGGGACAGCGGGGGGGCGGGGATACGCAGTATTTT.

The rearrangement uses TRBV29-1 and TRBJ1-2, with D perhaps TRBD1 (6 bases). Germline CDR1 SQVTM, CDR2 ANQGSEA. With 6 bases removed from V and 4 bases from J, the gap between germline ends came to 18 bases. CDR3 length equals 14 residues. As DNA, the CDR3 is TGCAGCGTGAGCCCGGGACATCAATCCTATGGCTACACCTTC. This codes for CSVSPGHQSYGYTF. Using reference TRBV29-1 and TRBJ1-2 for the parts outside the CDR3, the full variable domain is SAVISQKPSRDICQRGTSLTIQCQVDSQVTMMFWYRQQPGQSLTLIATANQGSEATYESGFVIDKFPISRPNLTFSTLTVSNMSPEDSSIYLCSVSPGHQSYGYTFGSGTRLTVV.

At least ten counts were recorded for this clonotype. This chain links TRBV6-5 with TRBJ1-6; D is unclear. The CDR3 spans 12 residues. V lost 6 bases and J lost 10, with 10 bases in between. The V gene's germline CDR1 is MNHEY and CDR2 SVGAGI. The CDR3 loop reads CASRPRGSPLHF. The CDR3 DNA follows: TGTGCCAGCAGGCCTCGGGGATCACCCCTCCACTTT.

In nucleotides, the CDR3 is TGTGCCAGCAGCGCCCATGGGACAGGGGTTCAGTTCTTC. Translating gives CASSAHGTGVQFF. The chain uses TRBV7-2 and TRBJ2-1; 10 nucleotides line up with TRBD1. The CDR3 has 13 amino acids. Germline V gene sequence: CDR1 SGHTA, CDR2 FQGNSA. V lost 5 bases to trimming and J lost 13 bases; unmatched junction nucleotides: 8.

This clonotype was detected ten times or more. This chain uses TRBV4-1 with TRBJ1-5; 12 nucleotides align to TRBD1. CDR3 length: 19 residues. From germline, CDR1 is MGHRA and CDR2 YSYEKL. V was clipped by 0 bases and J by 5 bases; unmatched bases: 11. As DNA, the CDR3 is TGCGCCAGCAGCCAAGATCTTGGGACAGGGGGCTCTTCTTATCAGCCCCAGCATTTT. Translation gives CASSQDLGTGGSSYQPQHF.

The V gene is TRBV5-1, the J gene TRBJ1-2; weak D call: TRBD1 (6 bases). CDR3 length equals 14 residues. Germline loops: CDR1 SGHRS, CDR2 YFSETQ. The ends were cut back, 4 bases at V and 2 bases at J, with 12 bases in the middle. The CDR3 DNA is TGCGCCAGCAGCAGGGGGACCGACAACTATGGCTACACCTTC. This encodes CASSRGTDNYGYTF. The variable domain in full, completed from reference TRBV5-1 and TRBJ1-2, reads KAGVTQTPRYLIKTRGQQVTLSCSPISGHRSVSWYQQTPGQGLQFLFEYFSETQRNKGNFPGRFSGRQFSNSRSEMNVSTLELGDSALYLCASSRGTDNYGYTFGSGTRLTVV.

Turning to this clonotype: One base away lies a much larger clone, so this may be a sequencing read error. This rearrangement joins TRBV5-1 to TRBJ2-7; 7 bases are a match to TRBD2. CDR3 length: 17 residues. Trimming cost V 2 bases and J 9 bases; bases outside gene matches: 20. Germline V CDR1 and CDR2: SGHRS, YFSETQ. CDR3 residues: CASSLRGVLATCGRQYF. The CDR3 nucleotides read TGCGCCAGCAGCTTACGCGGAGTTTTAGCGACTTGCGGGAGGCAGTACTTC.

This chain links TRBV4-1 with TRBJ2-2; D may be TRBD1 (6 bases). CDR3 size: 19 residues. CDR1 and CDR2 from the germline V gene are MGHRA and YSYEKL. V shed 4 bases and J shed 0 bases, with 21 bases lying between them. In DNA, the CDR3 is TGCGCCAGCAGCCCGCGCTTGACGGACAGCCGCGCGAACACCGGGGAGCTGTTTTTT. It is translated as CASSPRLTDSRANTGELFF.

The genes are TRBV15 and TRBJ2-1; a weak D match, TRBD1 (6 bases). Trimming took 8 bases from V and 6 from J, leaving 11 bases between them. Per the germline V gene, CDR1 is LNHNV and CDR2 is YYDKDF (reference sequence). This CDR3 has 12 amino acids. The CDR3 region is CATARGCNEQFF. The CDR3 coding sequence is TGTGCCACCGCCAGGGGATGCAATGAGCAGTTCTTC. The full variable domain, in which reference TRBV15 and TRBJ2-1 provide the parts outside the CDR3, is DAMVIQNPRYQVTQFGKPVTLSCSQTLNHNVMYWYQQKSSQAPKLLFHYYDKDFNNEADTPDNFQSRRPNTSFCFLDIRSPGLGDTAMYLCATARGCNEQFFGPGTRLTVL.

This clonotype was counted only a few times. A clone one base away is much larger, so this may be a read error. The rearrangement links TRBV9 to TRBJ1-2; a possible D gene is TRBD1 (5 bases). The CDR3 is 13 residues long. The V end lost 4 bases, the J end lost 2 bases, and 9 bases lay between the germline ends. Germline CDR1 and CDR2: SGDLS and YYNGEE. The CDR3 DNA reads as TGTGCCAGCAGCAAGGCAGGGAACTATGGCTACACCTTC. It translates to CASSKAGNYGYTF.

In regard to this clonotype: This could be a read error, since a much larger clone is one nucleotide away. The gene calls are TRBV9 and TRBJ2-1; 9 nucleotides align to TRBD2. The germline V gene has CDR1 SGDLS and CDR2 YYNGEE. This CDR3 region has 15 residues. CDR3 loop: CASSVLAGSYNGQFF. The CDR3 region has the DNA TGTGCCAGCAGCGTTCTAGCGGGGTCCTACAATGGGCAGTTCTTC.

CDR3 sequence: CASSHKGNYGYTF. The CDR3 coding sequence is TGTGCCAGCAGCCACAAGGGGAACTATGGCTACACCTTC. This chain uses TRBV27 with TRBJ1-2; perhaps TRBD1 as D (5 bases). Germline lookup yields CDR1 MNHEY and CDR2 SMNVEV (reference sequence). There are 13 residues in the CDR3. Trimming took off 6 bases at V and 2 bases at J, with 10 bases between the two ends.

This chain connects TRBV12-3 or TRBV12-4 to TRBJ2-7, with 7 bases matching TRBD2. The CDR3 runs 14 residues. Germline trimming cut 5 bases from V and 3 bases from J; bases unmatched to any gene: 7. The CDR3 nucleotides are TGTGCCAGCAGTGTACTAGCGCGCTACTACGAGCAGTACTTC. Translating it yields CASSVLARYYEQYF.

The chain joins TRBV9 to TRBJ2-5; TRBD1 is a possible D gene (6 bases). Trimming took off 3 bases at V and 11 bases at J, with 23 bases between the two ends. CDR3 size: 15 residues. Germline CDR1 reads SGDLS; CDR2 reads YYNGEE. The CDR3 spells CASSARVVRDNEQYF. The CDR3 DNA follows: TGTGCCAGCAGCGCCCGGGTGGTAAGGGACAATGAGCAGTACTTC. Full variable domain (rest looked up from reference TRBV9 and TRBJ2-5): DSGVTQTPKHLITATGQRVTLRCSPRSGDLSVYWYQQSLDQGLQFLIQYYNGEERAKGNILERFSAQQFPDLHSELNLSSLELGDSALYFCASSARVVRDNEQYFGPGTRLLVL.

This rearrangement joins TRBV20-1 to TRBJ2-3, with no clear D. The germline CDR1 and CDR2 sequences are DFQATT and SNEGSKA (reference sequence). The V end lost 1 base, the J end lost 3 bases, and 11 bases lay between the germline ends. The CDR3 consists of 14 residues. The CDR3 is CSARVALGTDTQYF. In DNA form, the CDR3 reads TGCAGTGCTAGAGTTGCGTTGGGTACAGATACGCAGTATTTT.